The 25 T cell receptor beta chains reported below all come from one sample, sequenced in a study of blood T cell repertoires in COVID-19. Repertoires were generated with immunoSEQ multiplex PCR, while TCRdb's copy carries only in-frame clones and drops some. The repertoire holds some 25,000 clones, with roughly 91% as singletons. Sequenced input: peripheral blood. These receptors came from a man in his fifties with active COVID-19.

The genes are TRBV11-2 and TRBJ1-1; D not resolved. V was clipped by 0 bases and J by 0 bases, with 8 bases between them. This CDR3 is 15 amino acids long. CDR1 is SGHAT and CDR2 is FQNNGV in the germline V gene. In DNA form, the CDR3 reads TGTGCCAGCAGCTTAGATCAGATCATGAACACTGAAGCTTTCTTT. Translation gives CASSLDQIMNTEAFF.

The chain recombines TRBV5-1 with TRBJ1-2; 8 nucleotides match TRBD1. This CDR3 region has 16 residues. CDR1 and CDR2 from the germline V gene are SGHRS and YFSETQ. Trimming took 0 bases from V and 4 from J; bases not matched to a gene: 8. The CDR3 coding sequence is TGCGCCAGCAGCTTGGGCCCCCAGGGGGCGACCTATGGCTACACCTTC. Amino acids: CASSLGPQGATYGYTF.

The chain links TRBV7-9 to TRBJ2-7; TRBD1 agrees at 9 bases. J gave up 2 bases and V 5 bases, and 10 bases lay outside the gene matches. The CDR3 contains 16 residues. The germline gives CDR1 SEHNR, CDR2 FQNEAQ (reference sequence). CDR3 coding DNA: TGTGCCAGCAGCCCGGGACAGGGAATCTCCCCCTACGAGCAGTACTTC. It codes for CASSPGQGISPYEQYF.

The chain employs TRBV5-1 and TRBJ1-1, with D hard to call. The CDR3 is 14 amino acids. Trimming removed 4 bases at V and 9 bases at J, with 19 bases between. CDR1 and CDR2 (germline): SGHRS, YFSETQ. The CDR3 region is CASSPEAEGFQAFF. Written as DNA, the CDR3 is TGCGCCAGCAGCCCGGAAGCCGAGGGATTTCAAGCTTTCTTT.

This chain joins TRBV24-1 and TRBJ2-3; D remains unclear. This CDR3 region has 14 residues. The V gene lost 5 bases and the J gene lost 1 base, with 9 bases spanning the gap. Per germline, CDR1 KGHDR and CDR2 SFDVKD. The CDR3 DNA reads TGTGCCACCAGTGGTGCAGGCCGCACAGATACGCAGTATTTT. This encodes CATSGAGRTDTQYF.

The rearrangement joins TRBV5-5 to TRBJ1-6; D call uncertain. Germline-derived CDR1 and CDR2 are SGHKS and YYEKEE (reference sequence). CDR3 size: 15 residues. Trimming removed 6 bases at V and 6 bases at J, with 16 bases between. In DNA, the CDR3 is TGTGCCAGCACCGGAGTGGAGGCCATTAATTCACCCCTCCACTTT. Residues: CASTGVEAINSPLHF.

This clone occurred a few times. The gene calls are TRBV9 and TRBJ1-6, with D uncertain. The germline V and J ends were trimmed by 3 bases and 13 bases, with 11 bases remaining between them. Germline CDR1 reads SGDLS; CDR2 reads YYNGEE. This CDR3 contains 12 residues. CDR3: CASSGRGSPLHF. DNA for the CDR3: TGTGCCAGCAGCGGTAGAGGGTCCCCCCTCCACTTT. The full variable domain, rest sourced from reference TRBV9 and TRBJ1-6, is DSGVTQTPKHLITATGQRVTLRCSPRSGDLSVYWYQQSLDQGLQFLIQYYNGEERAKGNILERFSAQQFPDLHSELNLSSLELGDSALYFCASSGRGSPLHFGNGTRLTVT.

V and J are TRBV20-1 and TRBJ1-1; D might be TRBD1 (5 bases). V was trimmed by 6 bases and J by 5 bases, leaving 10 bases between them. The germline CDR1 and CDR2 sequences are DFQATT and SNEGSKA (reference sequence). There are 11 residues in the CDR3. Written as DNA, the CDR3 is TGCAGTGCGCTTGGGGGGACTGAAGCTTTCTTT. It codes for CSALGGTEAFF.

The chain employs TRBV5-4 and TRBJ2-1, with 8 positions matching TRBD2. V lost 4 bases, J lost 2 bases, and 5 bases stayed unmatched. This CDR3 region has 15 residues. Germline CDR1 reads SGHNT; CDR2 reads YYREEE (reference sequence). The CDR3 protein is CASSQGLATYNEQFF. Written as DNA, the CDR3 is TGTGCCAGCAGCCAAGGACTAGCAACCTACAATGAGCAGTTCTTC. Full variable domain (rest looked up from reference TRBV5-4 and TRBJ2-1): ETGVTQSPTHLIKTRGQQVTLRCSSQSGHNTVSWYQQALGQGPQFIFQYYREEENGRGNFPPRFSGLQFPNYSSELNVNALELDDSALYLCASSQGLATYNEQFFGPGTRLTVL.

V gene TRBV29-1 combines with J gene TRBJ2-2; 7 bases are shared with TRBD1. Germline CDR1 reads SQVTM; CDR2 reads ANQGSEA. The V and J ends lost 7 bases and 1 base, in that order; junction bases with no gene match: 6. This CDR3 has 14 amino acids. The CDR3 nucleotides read TGCAGCGCCGTCCGGACAGGGAACACCGGGGAGCTGTTTTTT. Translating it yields CSAVRTGNTGELFF.

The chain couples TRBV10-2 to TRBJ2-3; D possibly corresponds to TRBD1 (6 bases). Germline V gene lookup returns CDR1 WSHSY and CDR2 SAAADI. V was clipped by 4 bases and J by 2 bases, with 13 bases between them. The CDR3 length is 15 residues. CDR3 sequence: CASSVLAGDTDTQYF. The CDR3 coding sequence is TGCGCCAGCAGTGTTTTGGCAGGGGACACAGATACGCAGTATTTT.

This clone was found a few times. This CDR3 is CASSVVTDTGELFF. DNA for the CDR3: TGTGCCAGCAGCGTAGTTACGGACACCGGGGAGCTGTTTTTT. V and J are TRBV9 and TRBJ2-2; D gene ambiguous. This CDR3 has 14 amino acids. Trimming took off 0 bases at V and 3 bases at J, with 6 bases between the two ends. Germline values: CDR1 SGDLS, CDR2 YYNGEE.

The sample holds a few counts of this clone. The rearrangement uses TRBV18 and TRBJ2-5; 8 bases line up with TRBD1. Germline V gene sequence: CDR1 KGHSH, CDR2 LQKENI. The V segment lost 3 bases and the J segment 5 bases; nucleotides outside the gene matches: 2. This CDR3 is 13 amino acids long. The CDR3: CASSPGQVETQYF. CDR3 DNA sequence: TGTGCCAGCTCACCGGGACAGGTGGAGACCCAGTACTTC.

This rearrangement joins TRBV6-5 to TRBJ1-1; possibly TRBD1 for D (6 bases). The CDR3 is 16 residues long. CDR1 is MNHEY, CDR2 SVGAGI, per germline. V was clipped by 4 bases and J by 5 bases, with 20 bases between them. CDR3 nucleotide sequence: TGTGCCAGCAGTTCCCAAGTTGGGGGCGGGGGAACTGAAGCTTTCTTT. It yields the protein CASSSQVGGGGTEAFF.

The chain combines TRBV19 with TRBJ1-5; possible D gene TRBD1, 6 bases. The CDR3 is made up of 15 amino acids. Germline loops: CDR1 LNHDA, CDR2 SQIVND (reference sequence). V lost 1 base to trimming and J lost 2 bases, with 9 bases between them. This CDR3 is CASSIGYRGNQPQHF. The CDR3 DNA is TGTGCCAGTAGTATAGGGTACAGGGGCAATCAGCCCCAGCATTTT.

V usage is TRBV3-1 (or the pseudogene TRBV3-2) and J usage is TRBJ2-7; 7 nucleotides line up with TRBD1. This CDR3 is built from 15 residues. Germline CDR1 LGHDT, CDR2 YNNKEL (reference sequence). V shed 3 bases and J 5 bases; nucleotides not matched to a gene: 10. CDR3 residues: CASSQRLGTAHEQYF. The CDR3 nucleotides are TGTGCCAGCAGCCAGCGCCTAGGGACAGCCCACGAGCAGTACTTC.

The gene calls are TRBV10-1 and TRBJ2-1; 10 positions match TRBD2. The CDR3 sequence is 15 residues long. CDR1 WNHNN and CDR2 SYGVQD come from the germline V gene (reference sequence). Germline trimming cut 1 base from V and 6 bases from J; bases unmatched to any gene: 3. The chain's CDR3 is CASSEYLAGVNEQFF. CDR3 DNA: TGCGCCAGCAGTGAGTACCTAGCGGGAGTCAATGAGCAGTTCTTC.

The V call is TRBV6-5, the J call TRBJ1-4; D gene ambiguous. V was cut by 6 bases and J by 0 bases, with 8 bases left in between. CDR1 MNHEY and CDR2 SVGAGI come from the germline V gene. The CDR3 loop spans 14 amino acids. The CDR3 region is CASSRVATNEKLFF. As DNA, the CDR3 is TGTGCCAGCAGCCGAGTTGCAACTAATGAAAAACTGTTTTTT.

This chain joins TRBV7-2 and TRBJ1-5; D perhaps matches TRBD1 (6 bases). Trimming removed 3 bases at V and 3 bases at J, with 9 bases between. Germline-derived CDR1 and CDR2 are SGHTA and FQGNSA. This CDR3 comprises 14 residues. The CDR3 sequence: CASSLDSFNQPQHF. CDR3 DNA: TGTGCCAGCAGCTTGGACAGTTTCAATCAGCCCCAGCATTTT.

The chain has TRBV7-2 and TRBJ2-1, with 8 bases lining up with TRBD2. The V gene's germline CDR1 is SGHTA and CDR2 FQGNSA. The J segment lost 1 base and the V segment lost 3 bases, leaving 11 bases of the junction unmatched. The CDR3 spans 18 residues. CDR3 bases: TGTGCCAGCAGCTTGGCCAGACTAGCGCGACCATCCTACAATGAGCAGTTCTTC. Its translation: CASSLARLARPSYNEQFF.

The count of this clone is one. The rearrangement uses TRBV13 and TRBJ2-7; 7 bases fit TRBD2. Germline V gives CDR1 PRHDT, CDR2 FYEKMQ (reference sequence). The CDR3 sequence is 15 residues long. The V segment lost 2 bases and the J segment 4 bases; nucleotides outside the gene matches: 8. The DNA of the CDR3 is TGTGCCAGCAGCTTAAATCCTAGCGGAGCGTACGAGCAGTACGTC. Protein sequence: CASSLNPSGAYEQYV.

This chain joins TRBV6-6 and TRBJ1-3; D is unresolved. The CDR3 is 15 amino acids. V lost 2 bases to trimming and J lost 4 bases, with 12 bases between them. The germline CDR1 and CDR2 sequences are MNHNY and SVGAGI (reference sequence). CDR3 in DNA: TGTGCCAGCAGTTACACAACACAACAGGGAAACACCATATATTTT. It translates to CASSYTTQQGNTIYF.

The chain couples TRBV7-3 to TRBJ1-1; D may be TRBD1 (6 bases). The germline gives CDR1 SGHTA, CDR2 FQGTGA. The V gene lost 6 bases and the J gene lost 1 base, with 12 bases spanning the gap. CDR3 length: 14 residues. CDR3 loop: CASRMTGPNTEAFF. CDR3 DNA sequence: TGTGCCAGCAGAATGACAGGACCGAACACTGAAGCTTTCTTT.

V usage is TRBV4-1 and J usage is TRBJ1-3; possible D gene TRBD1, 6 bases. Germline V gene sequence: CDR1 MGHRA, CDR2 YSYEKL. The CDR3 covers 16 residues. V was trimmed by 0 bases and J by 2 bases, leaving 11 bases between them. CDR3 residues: CASSQEGNRAGNTIYF. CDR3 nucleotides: TGCGCCAGCAGCCAAGAGGGGAACAGGGCTGGAAACACCATATATTTT.

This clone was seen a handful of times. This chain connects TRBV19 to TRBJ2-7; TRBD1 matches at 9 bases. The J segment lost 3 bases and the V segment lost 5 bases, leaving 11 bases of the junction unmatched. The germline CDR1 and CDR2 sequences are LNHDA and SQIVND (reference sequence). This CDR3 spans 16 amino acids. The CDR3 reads CASSPTGDRVYYEQYF. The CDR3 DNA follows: TGTGCCAGTAGTCCAACGGGGGACAGGGTATACTACGAGCAGTACTTC.